One T cell receptor beta chain is described in this entry. Its antigen is as yet unknown. The sample originates from a study of breast tumors, draining lymph nodes, adjacent tissues. Notes on the study in general: Compared with lymph nodes, tumors were less diverse; compared with nontumor tissue, more. That most tumor T cells come from lymph nodes remained unproven.

Looked up from germline, CDR1 is SGHDT and CDR2 is YYEEEE. This CDR3 comprises 13 residues. Trimming removed 4 bases at V and 2 bases at J, with 7 bases between. TCRdb re-derived calls from the multiplex PCR reads in MiXCR, one entry per CDR3 protein. This sample carries around 70,000 distinct CDR3 sequences, 43% of them seen once, and the ten largest clones take approximately 9.1%. The clonotype originates from a female donor with breast cancer. Some clones in this sample may be carry-over from other donors' samples. This chain links TRBV5-6 with TRBJ1-3, with D unresolved. The sample comprised breast tumor tissue. The CDR3 protein is CASSPDPGNTIYF. As DNA, the CDR3 is TGTGCCAGCAGCCCCGACCCTGGAAACACCATATATTTT. The full variable domain, in which reference TRBV5-6 and TRBJ1-3 provide the parts outside the CDR3, is DAGVTQSPTHLIKTRGQQVTLRCSPKSGHDTVSWYQQALGQGPQFIFQYYEEEERQRGNFPDRFSGHQFPNYSSELNVNALLLGDSALYLCASSPDPGNTIYFGEGSWLTVV.